One sample yielded the 18 T cell receptor beta chains listed below, sequenced in a study of T cell responses to AZD1222 COVID-19 vaccine. Assay used: immunoSEQ multiplex PCR; TCRdb lists only in-frame clones, some missing. The table includes approximately 300,000 clones, around 92% detected once. This material consisted of peripheral blood, taken 28 days after the second AZD1222 dose. These receptor sequences come from an adult who received the AZD1222 COVID-19 vaccine.

The CDR3 spells CATSSIYTGELFF. The CDR3, as DNA: TGTGCCACCAGCAGCATCTACACCGGGGAGCTGTTTTTT. The rearrangement uses TRBV15 and TRBJ2-2; no clear D gene. Germline-derived CDR1 and CDR2 are LNHNV and YYDKDF (reference sequence). Deletions cut 3 bases from V and 3 bases from J, with 5 bases between. The CDR3 sequence is 13 residues long.

The chain joins TRBV6-5 to TRBJ1-2; no definite D call. V lost 6 bases and J 8 bases, leaving 19 bases between the germline ends. Germline CDR1 reads MNHEY; CDR2 reads SVGAGI. CDR3 length equals 14 residues. The CDR3, as DNA: TGTGCCAGCAGCCCAGCTGGGGATTACCTAGGCTACACCTTC. Encoded protein: CASSPAGDYLGYTF.

The rearrangement uses TRBV5-6 and TRBJ2-1, with D maybe TRBD1 (5 bases). CDR1 is SGHDT, CDR2 YYEEEE, per germline. The germline V and J ends were trimmed by 1 base and 7 bases, with 12 bases remaining between them. The CDR3 is 14 amino acids. CDR3 sequence reads: CASSLYRFPNEQFF. The CDR3, as DNA: TGTGCCAGCAGCTTGTACAGGTTTCCGAATGAGCAGTTCTTC.

On this clone: Other DNA sequences of this sample code for an identical CDR3. J is TRBJ2-3 and V is TRBV2; 9 nucleotides line up with TRBD1. The CDR3 covers 14 residues. CDR1 SNHLY and CDR2 FYNNEI come from the germline V gene. Trimming cost V 6 bases and J 3 bases; bases outside gene matches: 4. The CDR3 DNA sequence: TGTGCCAGCAGCAGACAGGGGGGAACAGATACGCAGTATTTT. Translated: CASSRQGGTDTQYF.

The chain joins TRBV29-1 to TRBJ2-1; a possible D gene is TRBD1 (5 bases). Trimming took 6 bases from V and 6 from J, leaving 18 bases between them. The CDR3 totals 14 residues. Germline V gene lookup returns CDR1 SQVTM and CDR2 ANQGSEA. The CDR3 bases are TGCAGCGTGTCAGGGTTTACAGCCACCAATGAGCAGTTCTTC. It yields the protein CSVSGFTATNEQFF.

The chain uses TRBV2 and TRBJ2-7; TRBD2 agrees at 11 bases. The V segment lost 10 bases and the J segment 4 bases; nucleotides outside the gene matches: 6. Germline V CDR1 and CDR2: SNHLY, FYNNEI. The CDR3 contains 13 residues. Written as DNA, the CDR3 is TGTGCCACTAGGGGACTAGCGGCTTACGAGCAGTACTTC. Protein: CATRGLAAYEQYF.

This clone was found a few times. The chain links TRBV27 to TRBJ1-5, with a weak D call TRBD1 (6 bases). The V end lost 8 bases, the J end lost 3 bases, and 17 bases lay between the germline ends. Germline V gene lookup returns CDR1 MNHEY and CDR2 SMNVEV (reference sequence). The CDR3 totals 15 residues. This chain's CDR3 is CASEFTWGHNQPQHF. CDR3 DNA sequence: TGTGCCAGCGAGTTTACGTGGGGGCACAATCAGCCCCAGCATTTT.

The gene calls are TRBV2 and TRBJ1-5; 7 bases fit TRBD1. J lost 2 bases, V lost 4 bases, and 2 bases had no gene match. Germline CDR1 is SNHLY and CDR2 is FYNNEI. The CDR3 length is 14 residues. This CDR3 is CASSVGTGNQPQHF. The CDR3 nucleotides are TGTGCCAGCAGTGTGGGGACAGGCAATCAGCCCCAGCATTTT.

The chain links TRBV4-3 to TRBJ2-1; 11 bases match TRBD2. V lost 2 bases, J lost 9 bases, and 6 bases stayed unmatched. Germline assignment: CDR1 LGHNA and CDR2 YSLEER. This CDR3 contains 15 residues. This CDR3 is CASSQLAGGPGEQFF. Written as DNA, the CDR3 is TGCGCCAGCAGCCAATTAGCGGGAGGGCCCGGTGAGCAGTTCTTC.

V gene TRBV19 combines with J gene TRBJ2-1; either TRBD1 or TRBD2 may supply D (6 bases each). With 1 base removed from V and 7 bases from J, the gap between germline ends came to 11 bases. Looked up from germline, CDR1 is LNHDA and CDR2 is SQIVND (reference sequence). The CDR3 runs 14 residues. CDR3 in amino acids: CASSIVGGRNEQFF. The CDR3 DNA reads TGTGCCAGTAGTATAGTAGGGGGGCGGAATGAGCAGTTCTTC.

V is TRBV21-1 and J is TRBJ2-7; TRBD1, the table's D call, lacks a check against the DNA. TRBV21-1 is classified as a pseudogene. This CDR3 is 16 amino acids long. The CDR3 loop reads CASSKEAGQAIGEQYF. Here the CDR3 DNA reads TGTGCCAGCAGCAAAGAGGCAGGGCAGGCCATAGGAGAGCAGTACTTC.

This rearrangement joins TRBV11-1 to TRBJ1-1; D is uncertain. The germline V gene has CDR1 SGHAT and CDR2 FQDESV (reference sequence). Trimming left V 3 bases short and J 5 bases short, with 7 bases between. The CDR3 extends over 12 amino acids. CDR3 nucleotide sequence: TGTGCCAGCAGCTTCGGGAGGACTGAAGCTTTCTTT. This translates into CASSFGRTEAFF. The variable domain in full, completed from reference TRBV11-1 and TRBJ1-1, reads EAEVAQSPRYKITEKSQAVAFWCDPISGHATLYWYRQILGQGPELLVQFQDESVVDDSQLPKDRFSAERLKGVDSTLKIQPAELGDSAMYLCASSFGRTEAFFGQGTRLTVV.

This chain connects TRBV13 to TRBJ2-5, with 8 bases that match TRBD1. The length of the CDR3 is 16 residues. Germline V gene sequence: CDR1 PRHDT, CDR2 FYEKMQ (reference sequence). V shed 0 bases, J shed 5 bases, and the junction held 8 bases outside the gene matches. The CDR3 reads CASSLGSQGARETQYF. CDR3 DNA: TGTGCCAGCAGCTTAGGCTCTCAGGGGGCCCGTGAGACCCAGTACTTC.

J is TRBJ1-5 and V is TRBV7-2, with TRBD1 identical over 9 bases. V was pared by 5 bases and J by 6 bases, with 8 bases of the junction left unmatched. The CDR3 is made up of 15 amino acids. The germline CDR1 and CDR2 sequences are SGHTA and FQGNSA. Here the CDR3 reads CASSPSGQGVQPQHF. CDR3 nucleotide sequence: TGTGCCAGCAGCCCATCGGGACAGGGAGTTCAGCCCCAGCATTTT.

The V and J genes are TRBV19 and TRBJ1-4, with a tentative D call TRBD1 (5 bases). This CDR3 spans 14 amino acids. Germline values: CDR1 LNHDA, CDR2 SQIVND (reference sequence). V dropped 4 bases and J dropped 4 bases, with 10 bases sitting between them. The CDR3: CASSTQGRNEKLFF. For the CDR3, the DNA is TGTGCCAGTAGTACTCAGGGACGTAATGAAAAACTGTTTTTT.

This CDR3 is CASSVLGTGLTDTQYF. CDR3 in DNA: TGTGCCAGCAGCGTTTTAGGGACAGGGCTCACAGATACGCAGTATTTT. The V call is TRBV9, the J call TRBJ2-3; TRBD1 matches at 9 bases. Germline lookup yields CDR1 SGDLS and CDR2 YYNGEE. Unmatched junction bases numbered 6, after V lost 2 bases and J lost 2 bases. CDR3 size: 16 residues.

V usage is TRBV9 and J usage is TRBJ1-1; D is undetermined. Germline V gives CDR1 SGDLS, CDR2 YYNGEE. The V end was cut by 1 base, the J end by 0 bases, with 4 bases between. This CDR3 has 13 residues. DNA of the CDR3: TGTGCCAGCAGCGTAACGATGAACACTGAAGCTTTCTTT. Protein: CASSVTMNTEAFF. The complete variable domain, with remaining parts taken from reference TRBV9 and TRBJ1-1, reads DSGVTQTPKHLITATGQRVTLRCSPRSGDLSVYWYQQSLDQGLQFLIQYYNGEERAKGNILERFSAQQFPDLHSELNLSSLELGDSALYFCASSVTMNTEAFFGQGTRLTVV.

This chain connects TRBV5-1 to TRBJ2-2, with no clear D. Germline V lookup: CDR1 SGHRS, CDR2 YFSETQ. V lost 4 bases, J lost 6 bases, and 19 bases lay in between. The CDR3 covers 16 residues. The CDR3 nucleotides are TGCGCCAGCAGCCCCGGTTTGGGAATTTTGTCCGGGGAGCTGTTTTTT. Translation gives CASSPGLGILSGELFF.